These 14 T cell receptor beta chains were all obtained from the same sample, sequenced in a study of identical twins. TCRdb reprocessed the 5' RACE reads with MiXCR, giving one entry per CDR3 protein. Of some 760,000 distinct CDR3 sequences in the sample, around a sixth were seen once. The same specimen was also included in a second study, on T cells expressing NK-cell markers.

Material for sequencing was PBMCs. These receptors were obtained from a woman younger than 35 in good health.

This rearrangement joins TRBV15 to TRBJ2-3, with D perhaps assigned TRBD1 or TRBD2 (5 bases each). This CDR3 spans 16 amino acids. With 2 bases removed from V and 0 bases from J, the gap between germline ends came to 12 bases. Germline assignment: CDR1 LNHNV and CDR2 YYDKDF (reference sequence). CDR3 region: CATSRWDGASTDTQYF. The CDR3 region has the DNA TGTGCCACCAGCAGATGGGACGGAGCTAGCACAGATACGCAGTATTTT.

J is TRBJ2-1 and V is TRBV5-1; TRBD2 agrees at 8 bases. CDR3 length: 18 amino acids. V shed 4 bases, J shed 4 bases, and the junction held 16 bases outside the gene matches. Germline-derived CDR1 and CDR2 are SGHRS and YFSETQ. In nucleotides, the CDR3 is TGCGCCAGCAGCCCGAGTCTAGCGGGCGCCAAGAGGTACAATGAGCAGTTCTTC. Translated, it gives CASSPSLAGAKRYNEQFF.

This clonotype came up a few times. The chain recombines TRBV20-1 with TRBJ2-5; TRBD2 matches at 13 bases. This CDR3 comprises 19 residues. CDR1 and CDR2 from the germline V gene are DFQATT and SNEGSKA (reference sequence). The junction had 16 bases not matched to a gene; V was cut back by 6 bases and J by 0 bases. Here the CDR3 DNA reads TGCAGTGCCGGGACTAGCGGGGCCCTGAGCCGGGGGTACCAAGAGACCCAGTACTTC. The encoded protein is CSAGTSGALSRGYQETQYF.

There are many counts of this clonotype. This sequence joins TRBV20-1 and TRBJ2-3; 8 bases map to TRBD2. Germline values: CDR1 DFQATT, CDR2 SNEGSKA (reference sequence). The CDR3 covers 14 residues. The trim removed 5 bases at V and 3 bases at J, leaving 7 bases unmatched. The CDR3 DNA reads TGCAGTGCTTGGAGCGGGGGAGGAACAGATACGCAGTATTTT. This encodes CSAWSGGGTDTQYF.

The V call is TRBV5-6, the J call TRBJ1-1, with D hard to call. In germline, CDR1 is SGHDT, CDR2 YYEEEE. Trimming removed 4 bases from V and 4 bases from J, with 17 bases in between. The CDR3 loop spans 15 amino acids. CDR3 nucleotide sequence: TGTGCCAGCAGCCGAGAGACGGGTTGGGGCACTGAAGCTTTCTTT. Its protein product is CASSRETGWGTEAFF.

The chain uses TRBV6-1 and TRBJ2-5; no reliable D call. V was trimmed by 6 bases and J by 3 bases, leaving 14 bases between them. The germline V gene encodes CDR1 MNHNS and CDR2 SASEGT. CDR3 length equals 14 residues. The CDR3 protein is CASRNLPPEETQYF. The CDR3 DNA reads as TGTGCCAGCAGGAACCTGCCACCCGAAGAGACCCAGTACTTC.

This clonotype was seen repeatedly, ten times or more. The chain recombines TRBV27 with TRBJ1-1; D uncertain. Germline V CDR1 and CDR2: MNHEY, SMNVEV (reference sequence). The CDR3 is 13 residues long. Trimming took off 3 bases at V and 3 bases at J, with 8 bases between the two ends. For the CDR3, the DNA is TGTGCCAGCAGTTTTGGGCGAGACACTGAAGCTTTCTTT. Amino acid sequence: CASSFGRDTEAFF.

The CDR3 is CGLAPSGGVREQYF. In DNA, the CDR3 is TGCGGACTAGCGCCGAGTGGAGGGGTTCGCGAGCAGTACTTC. The chain employs TRBV20-1 and TRBJ2-7; TRBD2 aligns across 9 bases. The CDR3 runs 14 residues. The germline CDR1 and CDR2 sequences are DFQATT and SNEGSKA (reference sequence).

V usage is TRBV5-4 and J usage is TRBJ1-1; D uncertain. Trimming pared 1 base from V and 5 bases from J, leaving 18 bases between. Germline V CDR1 and CDR2: SGHNT, YYREEE (reference sequence). The CDR3 is 16 amino acids. The CDR3 loop is CASSLWPAVVDTEAFF. The DNA for the CDR3 is TGTGCCAGCAGCTTGTGGCCTGCGGTAGTTGATACTGAAGCTTTCTTT. Together with reference TRBV5-4 and TRBJ1-1, the CDR3 gives the full variable domain: ETGVTQSPTHLIKTRGQQVTLRCSSQSGHNTVSWYQQALGQGPQFIFQYYREEENGRGNFPPRFSGLQFPNYSSELNVNALELDDSALYLCASSLWPAVVDTEAFFGQGTRLTVV.

V and J are TRBV30 and TRBJ2-1; 11 bases map to TRBD2. This CDR3 spans 14 amino acids. The germline V gene has CDR1 GTSNPN and CDR2 SVGIG (reference sequence). The junction had 7 bases not matched to a gene; V was cut back by 2 bases and J by 10 bases. CDR3 coding DNA: TGTGCCTGGAGTTTAGCGGGAGGGCCCAGGGAGCAGTTCTTC. This sequence encodes CAWSLAGGPREQFF. The full variable domain, in which reference TRBV30 and TRBJ2-1 provide the parts outside the CDR3, is SQTIHQWPATLVQPVGSPLSLECTVEGTSNPNLYWYRQAAGRGLQLLFYSVGIGQISSEVPQNLSASRPQDRQFILSSKKLLLSDSGFYLCAWSLAGGPREQFFGPGTRLTVL.

This clonotype was observed a handful of times. The chain employs TRBV12-3 or TRBV12-4 and TRBJ2-3, with TRBD2 matching over 10 bases. The CDR3 totals 18 residues. V gave up 11 bases and J gave up 4 bases; unmatched junction bases: 21. DNA for the CDR3: TGTGCCTTCAGTCCACGCGCTGGGGTAGCGGGGGGATCAGATACGCAGTATTTT. Residues: CAFSPRAGVAGGSDTQYF.

This clonotype has more than one count but fewer than ten. V gene TRBV20-1 combines with J gene TRBJ2-1, with 9 bases aligning to TRBD2. V gave up 5 bases and J gave up 13 bases; unmatched junction bases: 6. Germline V gives CDR1 DFQATT, CDR2 SNEGSKA (reference sequence). This CDR3 contains 11 residues. The CDR3 DNA reads as TGCAGTGCTGATAGCGGGGGACCACAGTTCTTC. Translation gives CSADSGGPQFF.

The chain has TRBV10-3 and TRBJ2-3; no reliable D call. This CDR3 is 15 amino acids long. CDR1 and CDR2 (germline): ENHRY, SYGVKD. Trimming took off 4 bases at V and 0 bases at J, with 11 bases between the two ends. CDR3 sequence reads: CAISVEQPSTDTQYF. CDR3 coding DNA: TGTGCCATCAGTGTAGAGCAGCCTAGCACAGATACGCAGTATTTT.

This clonotype was seen a handful of times. The V and J genes are TRBV7-8 and TRBJ2-2; D may be TRBD1 or TRBD2 (5 bases each). In germline, CDR1 is SGHVS, CDR2 FQNEAQ. This CDR3 has 15 residues. V lost 2 bases and J 7 bases, leaving 14 bases between the germline ends. Here the CDR3 DNA reads TGTGCCAGCAGCTTAAAGCGGATTGGGGGCGGGGAGCTGTTTTTT. Its protein product is CASSLKRIGGGELFF.